The 17 T cell receptor beta chains given below trace back to one sample, sequenced in a study of CD8 T cells in Susac syndrome. RNA was extracted with the RNeasy kit, and a quantity of roughly 0.5 to 1 ug was reverse transcribed using random hexamers. MiXCR was run by TCRdb on the immunoSEQ multiplex PCR reads, yielding one entry per CDR3 protein. Found here are some 260,000 distinct CDR3 sequences, around 93% of them singletons; the top ten hold around 0.07%. Source material: CD4+ T cells from PBMCs. These receptors came from a human donor with multiple sclerosis.

This clonotype was seen just once. The rearrangement links TRBV3-1 to TRBJ2-2; 7 bases fit TRBD2. The CDR3 covers 15 residues. The ends lost 1 base at V and 7 bases at J; junction bases unmatched: 6. Germline V lookup: CDR1 LGHDT, CDR2 YNNKEL (reference sequence). The CDR3 bases are TGTGCCAGCAGCCAAGGGACTAGGGCTCACGGGGAGCTGTTTTTT. It is translated as CASSQGTRAHGELFF.

The chain carries TRBV20-1 and TRBJ2-5; D remains ambiguous. CDR3 length: 11 amino acids. Germline values: CDR1 DFQATT, CDR2 SNEGSKA (reference sequence). V shed 2 bases and J shed 4 bases, with 5 bases lying between them. The CDR3 reads CSARSAETQYF. For the CDR3, the DNA is TGCAGTGCTAGATCTGCAGAGACCCAGTACTTC.

This chain links TRBV6-5 with TRBJ2-3, with 7 bases identical to TRBD2. The CDR3 consists of 17 residues. The trim removed 2 bases at V and 0 bases at J, leaving 8 bases unmatched. The germline V gene encodes CDR1 MNHEY and CDR2 SVGAGI. DNA of the CDR3: TGTGCCAGCAGTTACCGGAGAGCGGGGCCTAGCACAGATACGCAGTATTTT. Residues: CASSYRRAGPSTDTQYF.

The sample holds one count of this clonotype. This chain connects TRBV20-1 to TRBJ2-3; 11 bases are a match to TRBD1. J gave up 4 bases and V 4 bases, and 7 bases lay outside the gene matches. Germline V gene lookup returns CDR1 DFQATT and CDR2 SNEGSKA (reference sequence). The CDR3 covers 15 residues. This chain's CDR3 is CSATHGTGGSDTQYF. DNA for the CDR3: TGCAGTGCTACCCACGGGACAGGGGGATCAGATACGCAGTATTTT.

The genes are TRBV7-2 and TRBJ1-2; 9 bases fit TRBD1. Germline V gene data show CDR1 as SGHTA and CDR2 as FQGNSA. This CDR3 has 14 amino acids. Germline trimming cut 5 bases from V and 7 bases from J; bases unmatched to any gene: 8. The CDR3 bases are TGTGCCAGCAGCCGGGGGACAGGGTTTTCTGGCTACACCTTC. Amino acid sequence: CASSRGTGFSGYTF.

The chain has TRBV29-1 and TRBJ2-5, with D possibly matching TRBD2 (6 bases). Germline assignment: CDR1 SQVTM and CDR2 ANQGSEA. The CDR3 length is 15 residues. Trimming took 7 bases from V and 4 from J, leaving 22 bases between them. The CDR3 nucleotides read TGCAGCGCTCCTGGGTGGGACTCCGGAGGAGAGACCCAGTACTTC. It translates to CSAPGWDSGGETQYF.

This chain uses TRBV10-3 with TRBJ1-1; D not certain. The CDR3 has 13 residues. Trimming left V 1 base short and J 4 bases short, with 7 bases between. The germline CDR1 and CDR2 sequences are ENHRY and SYGVKD. The CDR3 reads CAISEWRTTEAFF. CDR3 in DNA: TGTGCCATCAGTGAGTGGAGGACCACTGAAGCTTTCTTT.

CDR3 in amino acids: CASSYSNERNSPLHF. In DNA, the CDR3 is TGTGCCAGCAGTTACTCGAATGAGAGAAATTCACCCCTCCACTTT. The chain has TRBV6-6 and TRBJ1-6, with D unresolved. This CDR3 is 15 amino acids long. V lost 0 bases and J lost 7, with 10 bases in between. CDR1 and CDR2 from the germline V gene are MNHNY and SVGAGI (reference sequence).

The chain carries TRBV28 and TRBJ2-7, with D possibly TRBD2 on 5 matching bases. The CDR3 runs to 15 residues. Germline V gene data show CDR1 as MDHEN and CDR2 as SYDVKM. The V end lost 7 bases, the J end lost 1 base, and 17 bases lay between the germline ends. The CDR3 nucleotides read TGTGCCAGCACACCCGCGGGCAGGACTTCCTACGAGCAGTACTTC. Translated: CASTPAGRTSYEQYF.

The chain recombines TRBV5-1 with TRBJ2-1, with TRBD2 matching 12 bases. The CDR3 covers 20 residues. Germline V gene sequence: CDR1 SGHRS, CDR2 YFSETQ. J lost 0 bases, V lost 0 bases, and 10 bases had no gene match. The CDR3, as DNA: TGCGCCAGCAGCTTGGAGCTGACTAGCGGGGGCATAGGCTCCTACAATGAGCAGTTCTTC. Translated, it gives CASSLELTSGGIGSYNEQFF.

The V gene is TRBV10-3, the J gene TRBJ1-2, with D maybe TRBD1 (5 bases). V was clipped by 8 bases and J by 3 bases, with 13 bases between them. CDR3 length: 13 residues. The V gene's germline CDR1 is ENHRY and CDR2 SYGVKD. In nucleotides, the CDR3 is TGTGCCATCTCTAGACGGGACGACTATGGCTACACCTTC. It codes for CAISRRDDYGYTF.

This chain links TRBV21-1 with TRBJ1-1; the DNA was not used to check the table's D call, TRBD1. TRBV21-1 is labeled a pseudogene. This CDR3 contains 15 residues. The CDR3: CASSKGRTGALEAFF. CDR3 in DNA: TGTGCCAGCAGCAAAGGGCGGACAGGGGCCCTTGAAGCTTTCTTT.

This chain joins TRBV3-1 and TRBJ1-5; D gene ambiguous. The V end was cut by 0 bases, the J end by 6 bases, with 6 bases between. The CDR3 has 13 amino acids. Per the germline V gene, CDR1 is LGHDT and CDR2 is YNNKEL (reference sequence). As DNA, the CDR3 is TGTGCCAGCAGCCAAGACCGAACTCAGCCCCAGCATTTT. Amino acids: CASSQDRTQPQHF.

The gene calls are TRBV24-1 and TRBJ2-7; D is unclear. Germline CDR1 reads KGHDR; CDR2 reads SFDVKD. Trimming left V 4 bases short and J 3 bases short, with 15 bases between. CDR3 size: 15 residues. The CDR3 nucleotides are TGTGCCACCAGTGACCCTGGGAAGGGCCTCTACGAGCAGTACTTC. It yields the protein CATSDPGKGLYEQYF.

The chain couples TRBV24-1 to TRBJ2-1, with 14 bases identical to TRBD2. The CDR3 consists of 16 residues. The junction had 8 bases not matched to a gene; V was cut back by 6 bases and J by 8 bases. Germline CDR1 and CDR2: KGHDR and SFDVKD. This CDR3 reads CATSSPGLAGGDEQFF. For the CDR3, the DNA is TGTGCCACCAGTAGCCCCGGACTAGCGGGAGGTGATGAGCAGTTCTTC.

The chain has TRBV7-9 and TRBJ2-3, with 10 positions matching TRBD2. With 6 bases clipped from V and 2 bases from J, the junction kept 5 bases outside the gene matches. The CDR3 length is 15 residues. Germline loops: CDR1 SEHNR, CDR2 FQNEAQ (reference sequence). This CDR3 reads CASSSLAGFTDTQYF. In DNA, the CDR3 is TGTGCCAGCAGTTCACTAGCGGGGTTCACAGATACGCAGTATTTT.

The J gene is TRBJ2-2, the V gene TRBV20-1; TRBD2 might be the D (6 bases). CDR3 length: 16 residues. Germline-derived CDR1 and CDR2 are DFQATT and SNEGSKA (reference sequence). V lost 1 base and J 6 bases, leaving 18 bases between the germline ends. The CDR3 DNA sequence: TGCAGTGCTAGAGTCGTTTCTTGGGGGGTAGCCGGGGAGCTGTTTTTT. This translates into CSARVVSWGVAGELFF.